The 24 T cell receptor beta chains listed next were all sequenced from one sample in a study of shared clonotypes between healthy human individuals. Clones were sequenced by immunoSEQ multiplex PCR, and TCRdb holds only the in-frame ones, with some missing. The data contain approximately 320,000 clones, roughly 91% of them singletons. Sequences were obtained from memory CD8+ T cells sorted from blood. Subset described: CD45RO+ cells pooled with CCR7-negative TemRA cells. These TCRs come from a man younger than 35 in good health.

In this sample, this clone turned up many times. The rearrangement uses TRBV4-3 and TRBJ1-2; D might be TRBD1 (5 bases). Trimming removed 4 bases from V and 4 bases from J, with 10 bases in between. Looked up from germline, CDR1 is LGHNA and CDR2 is YSLEER. The CDR3 is made up of 13 amino acids. DNA of the CDR3: TGCGCCAGCAGCCCCGGGGGATTCTATGGCTACACCTTC. This translates into CASSPGGFYGYTF.

CDR3 residues: CASSLAGRSLAITEAFF. The CDR3 region has the DNA TGTGCCAGCAGCCTGGCGGGGCGATCACTGGCGATCACTGAAGCTTTCTTT. The V and J genes are TRBV5-4 and TRBJ1-1; a weak D match, TRBD1 (5 bases). The V end was cut by 4 bases, the J end by 4 bases, with 23 bases between. This CDR3 is 17 amino acids long. CDR1 SGHNT and CDR2 YYREEE come from the germline V gene (reference sequence).

The rearrangement links TRBV27 to TRBJ2-7; TRBD2 aligns across 11 bases. This CDR3 is 18 amino acids long. Germline lookup yields CDR1 MNHEY and CDR2 SMNVEV (reference sequence). Germline trimming cut 5 bases from V and 3 bases from J; bases unmatched to any gene: 15. CDR3 residues: CASSGGPAGGLAVYEQYF. CDR3 coding DNA: TGTGCCAGCAGTGGGGGACCCGCCGGGGGACTAGCGGTCTACGAGCAGTACTTC.

The CDR3 region is CASSPLTGPRSGNTIYF. The CDR3 DNA reads TGCGCCAGCAGCCCGCTGACAGGGCCTAGAAGTGGAAACACCATATATTTT. V is TRBV5-1 and J is TRBJ1-3; 7 bases match TRBD1. With 4 bases clipped from V and 3 bases from J, the junction kept 13 bases outside the gene matches. Germline values: CDR1 SGHRS, CDR2 YFSETQ. This CDR3 contains 17 residues.

This chain connects TRBV6-5 to TRBJ1-5; maybe TRBD1 (5 bases). Germline CDR1 reads MNHEY; CDR2 reads SVGAGI. The CDR3 is made up of 15 amino acids. Between the trimmed V and J ends, which lost 4 bases and 5 bases, there was a span of 15 bases. The CDR3, as DNA: TGTGCCAGCAGTTCAGGACAAGGCCCCGATCAGCCCCAGCATTTT. It is translated as CASSSGQGPDQPQHF.

The chain uses TRBV4-1 and TRBJ2-7; 8 bases align to TRBD1. This CDR3 comprises 14 residues. CDR1 is MGHRA and CDR2 is YSYEKL in the germline V gene. Unmatched junction bases numbered 3, after V lost 2 bases and J lost 3 bases. CDR3 bases: TGCGCCAGCAGCCAAATGACAGGGGACTACGAGCAGTACTTC. Encoded protein: CASSQMTGDYEQYF.

The rearrangement uses TRBV4-2 and TRBJ2-7, with a possible D match to TRBD1 (6 bases). Germline assignment: CDR1 LGHNA and CDR2 YNFKEQ. The length of the CDR3 is 14 residues. Trimming took off 3 bases at V and 0 bases at J, with 9 bases between the two ends. CDR3 nucleotides: TGTGCCAGCAGCCATCCGGACAGCTCCTACGAGCAGTACTTC. As protein: CASSHPDSSYEQYF.

This clone appeared once. J is TRBJ2-7 and V is TRBV11-1; D perhaps matches TRBD1 (5 bases). This CDR3 is 14 amino acids long. Germline assignment: CDR1 SGHAT and CDR2 FQDESV (reference sequence). The V end lost 1 base, the J end lost 5 bases, and 12 bases lay between the germline ends. This chain's CDR3 is CASSLVGQGHEQYF. Here the CDR3 DNA reads TGTGCCAGCAGCTTAGTTGGGCAGGGCCACGAGCAGTACTTC.

The J gene is TRBJ1-1, the V gene TRBV4-1; D not resolved. The V end was cut by 2 bases, the J end by 6 bases, with 10 bases between. Germline assignment: CDR1 MGHRA and CDR2 YSYEKL. The CDR3 covers 13 residues. The CDR3 sequence: CASSQPPVPEAFF. CDR3 nucleotides: TGCGCCAGCAGCCAACCCCCGGTACCTGAAGCTTTCTTT.

The chain uses TRBV4-1 and TRBJ2-7; no definite D call. The CDR3 covers 13 residues. Germline values: CDR1 MGHRA, CDR2 YSYEKL. The V gene lost 5 bases and the J gene lost 0 bases, with 8 bases spanning the gap. The CDR3 DNA sequence: TGCGCCAGCAGCTTCTCTAGCTCCTACGAGCAGTACTTC. This encodes CASSFSSSYEQYF.

The J gene is TRBJ2-7, the V gene TRBV13, with 9 positions matching TRBD1. J gave up 3 bases and V 5 bases, and 8 bases lay outside the gene matches. The CDR3 extends over 15 amino acids. The germline CDR1 and CDR2 sequences are PRHDT and FYEKMQ (reference sequence). The CDR3 sequence: CASSPQTGGGYEQYF. In nucleotides, the CDR3 is TGTGCCAGCAGCCCCCAGACAGGGGGGGGCTACGAGCAGTACTTC.

This clone has just a few counts. V and J are TRBV5-6 and TRBJ1-2, with D tentatively TRBD1 (6 bases). The V end was cut by 0 bases, the J end by 1 base, with 19 bases between. The germline V gene has CDR1 SGHDT and CDR2 YYEEEE. The length of the CDR3 is 18 residues. The CDR3 spells CASSLGGGDPLFNYGYTF. The CDR3 DNA reads TGTGCCAGCAGCTTGGGTGGGGGCGACCCCCTATTTAACTATGGCTACACCTTC.

The chain couples TRBV2 to TRBJ1-6, with TRBD1 as a possible D gene (5 bases). The CDR3 contains 15 residues. Germline V lookup: CDR1 SNHLY, CDR2 FYNNEI. V was clipped by 4 bases and J by 7 bases, with 14 bases between them. This CDR3 is CASSGGRADNSPLHF. The CDR3 DNA follows: TGTGCCAGCAGTGGAGGCAGGGCCGACAATTCACCCCTCCACTTT.

This rearrangement joins TRBV29-1 to TRBJ1-1, with TRBD1 matching over 7 bases. With 4 bases clipped from V and 11 bases from J, the junction kept 13 bases outside the gene matches. CDR3 length equals 13 residues. CDR1 is SQVTM and CDR2 is ANQGSEA in the germline V gene. The CDR3 DNA reads TGCAGCGTTGCCAGGGACAGCCCCTTGGGGGCTTTCTTT. It translates to CSVARDSPLGAFF.

This chain uses TRBV7-3 with TRBJ2-1; D unclear. CDR3 length equals 13 residues. Trimming shortened V by 0 bases and J by 7 bases, and 7 bases separated the two germline ends. Looked up from germline, CDR1 is SGHTA and CDR2 is FQGTGA. The CDR3 DNA reads TGTGCCAGCAGCTTAACGCTTGATAATGAGCAGTTCTTC. Its translation: CASSLTLDNEQFF.

The J gene is TRBJ1-6, the V gene TRBV27; D possibly corresponds to TRBD1 (5 bases). Trimming took off 5 bases at V and 0 bases at J, with 26 bases between the two ends. The CDR3 is made up of 21 amino acids. Germline V gives CDR1 MNHEY, CDR2 SMNVEV (reference sequence). The CDR3 protein is CASSPGWRDWGNSSYNSPLHF. In DNA, the CDR3 is TGTGCCAGCAGTCCCGGATGGCGGGACTGGGGAAATAGCTCCTATAATTCACCCCTCCACTTT.

V usage is TRBV27 and J usage is TRBJ2-2; TRBD2 might be the D (6 bases). CDR1 and CDR2 (germline): MNHEY, SMNVEV (reference sequence). V lost 5 bases to trimming and J lost 1 base, with 20 bases between them. The CDR3 has 18 residues. The CDR3 DNA reads as TGTGCCAGCAGTCCCCTGGGGGGTGCCGGGGGGAACACCGGGGAGCTGTTTTTT. Amino acids: CASSPLGGAGGNTGELFF.

The chain carries TRBV30 and TRBJ1-3; D remains unclear. The length of the CDR3 is 13 residues. The germline V gene encodes CDR1 GTSNPN and CDR2 SVGIG (reference sequence). Trimming pared 3 bases from V and 5 bases from J, leaving 11 bases between. DNA of the CDR3: TGTGCCTGGAGGCCAATCCTGAGAAACACCATATATTTT. This encodes CAWRPILRNTIYF.

The chain is built from TRBV4-1 and TRBJ2-5, with 7 nucleotides matching TRBD2. With 0 bases clipped from V and 5 bases from J, the junction kept 12 bases outside the gene matches. CDR3 length: 17 amino acids. In germline, CDR1 is MGHRA, CDR2 YSYEKL. The CDR3 DNA is TGCGCCAGCAGCCAAGATCCCCGGGACTACCTTCAGGAGACCCAGTACTTC. It translates to CASSQDPRDYLQETQYF.

In DNA, the CDR3 is TGTGCCAGCAGCGTGGGCCCGACAGGGAACTACGAGCAGTACTTC. Its protein product is CASSVGPTGNYEQYF. The V and J genes are TRBV5-4 and TRBJ2-7, with 7 bases aligning to TRBD1. V lost 4 bases to trimming and J lost 3 bases; unmatched junction nucleotides: 10. Germline V CDR1 and CDR2: SGHNT, YYREEE (reference sequence). This CDR3 comprises 15 residues.

This clone has only one observation. The rearrangement joins TRBV25-1 to TRBJ2-7; D remains ambiguous. CDR1 MGHDK and CDR2 SYGVNS come from the germline V gene. V gave up 0 bases and J gave up 8 bases, with 8 bases separating them. There are 12 residues in the CDR3. CDR3 nucleotide sequence: TGTGCCAGCAGTGAATATGGAGAAAAGCAGTACTTC. This gives the protein CASSEYGEKQYF.

J is TRBJ2-7 and V is TRBV29-1; TRBD2 might be the D (6 bases). The germline V gene encodes CDR1 SQVTM and CDR2 ANQGSEA. The CDR3 has 12 amino acids. The V gene lost 0 bases and the J gene lost 5 bases, with 8 bases spanning the gap. The CDR3 DNA is TGCAGCGTTGAAGATGTAGCGGACGAGCAGTACTTC. Translating it yields CSVEDVADEQYF.

This chain uses TRBV30 with TRBJ1-1; D unresolved. This CDR3 is built from 13 residues. Germline V gene data show CDR1 as GTSNPN and CDR2 as SVGIG (reference sequence). V gave up 4 bases and J gave up 4 bases, with 13 bases separating them. The CDR3 DNA reads as TGTGCCTGGAACATGAACCGGGGCACTGAAGCTTTCTTT. This translates into CAWNMNRGTEAFF.

The chain is built from TRBV10-1 and TRBJ2-7; D remains ambiguous. Trimming took 8 bases from V and 6 from J, leaving 8 bases between them. The V gene's germline CDR1 is WNHNN and CDR2 SYGVQD (reference sequence). This CDR3 is built from 10 residues. In DNA, the CDR3 is TGCGCCAGCGGGTGGGGCGAGCAGTACTTC. Translated, it gives CASGWGEQYF.